The rows below give T cell receptor beta chains drawn from one sample of a study of patients and donors after allogeneic stem cell transplantation. TCRdb recomputed calls from the RT-PCR reads with MiXCR, one row per CDR3 protein. The sample holds about 160,000 distinct CDR3 sequences, 30% seen once. Material: blood, either unsorted or a sorted T cell fraction (not recorded which). These receptors were collected from a human donor who was either an allogeneic HSCT recipient or a stem cell or donor lymphocyte infusion donor (not recorded which). It is not recorded whose cells these are; they may come from a transplant donor. Both conserved end residues are part of each CDR3. The order of the fields is clone size, V gene, J gene, D gene, CDR3 protein, CDR3 DNA. A D gene is named only where the DNA matches it firmly. Not all rows give a size; the values are once, few, many and, for expanded clones, a class.

NA	TRBV7-2	TRBJ1-4	TRBD1	CASSARDRASGKLFF	TGTGCCAGCAGCGCCCGGGACAGGGCCTCTGGGAAACTGTTTTTT
NA	TRBV6-6	TRBJ1-4	TRBD1	CASIQDRGLEKLFF	TGTGCCAGCATCCAGGACAGGGGGCTTGAAAAACTGTTTTTT
NA	TRBV2	TRBJ1-5	NA	CASNLDGSNQPQHF	TGTGCCAGCAACCTGGACGGGAGCAATCAGCCCCAGCATTTT
few	TRBV7-9	TRBJ1-3	NA	CASTGDRDSGNTIYF	TGTGCCAGCACCGGGGACCGAGACTCTGGAAACACCATATATTTT
many	TRBV7-9	TRBJ1-5	TRBD1	CASSPPGGGQPQHF	TGTGCCAGCAGCCCCCCAGGGGGTGGACAGCCCCAGCATTTT
few	TRBV12-3/TRBV12-4	TRBJ2-3	NA	CASRMTTSTDTQYF	TGTGCCAGCAGGATGACCACTAGCACAGATACGCAGTATTTT
NA	TRBV6-1	TRBJ1-1	NA	CASSEWGGNTEAFF	TGTGCCAGCAGTGAATGGGGTGGTAACACTGAAGCTTTCTTT
many	TRBV12-3/TRBV12-4	TRBJ1-2	NA	CASSFLLDSNYGYTF	TGTGCCAGCAGTTTCCTTCTAGACAGTAACTATGGCTACACCTTC
NA	TRBV28	TRBJ2-7	NA	CASSWSGTYEQYF	TGTGCCAGCAGTTGGAGTGGAACCTACGAGCAGTACTTC
NA	TRBV5-6	TRBJ2-5	NA	CASSFPGREETQYF	TGTGCCAGCAGCTTCCCGGGCAGGGAGGAGACCCAGTACTTC
NA	TRBV7-9	TRBJ2-1	NA	CASRLPWGYNEQFF	TGTGCCAGCAGGCTCCCATGGGGATACAATGAGCAGTTCTTC
NA	TRBV12-3/TRBV12-4	TRBJ2-4	TRBD1	CASRSTGGAIQYF	TGTGCCAGCAGATCCACAGGGGGAGCCATTCAGTACTTC
NA	TRBV12-3/TRBV12-4	TRBJ2-1	TRBD2	CASSSPGLAVPNEQFF	TGTGCCAGCAGTTCCCCCGGACTAGCGGTCCCAAATGAGCAGTTCTTC
many	TRBV5-1	TRBJ1-1	NA	CASSLGHSNTEAFF	TGCGCCAGCAGCTTAGGACACTCGAACACTGAAGCTTTCTTT
NA	TRBV29-1	TRBJ1-5	TRBD1	CSVVSGGGQPQHF	TGCAGCGTTGTATCAGGGGGCGGCCAGCCCCAGCATTTT
many	TRBV12-3/TRBV12-4	TRBJ2-5	NA	CASSFGQHRETQYF	TGTGCCAGCAGTTTCGGACAGCACCGGGAGACCCAGTACTTC
few	TRBV18	TRBJ1-5	NA	CASSPGGRDQPQHF	TGTGCCAGCTCACCAGGTGGGCGGGATCAGCCCCAGCATTTT
many	TRBV5-6	TRBJ1-1	NA	CASSSRGRYNTEAFF	TGTGCCAGCAGCTCGCGGGGTCGGTACAACACTGAAGCTTTCTTT
NA	TRBV5-6	TRBJ1-1	NA	CASSLRRLNTEAFF	TGTGCCAGCAGCCTCCGACGCCTGAACACTGAAGCTTTCTTT
NA	TRBV7-2	TRBJ2-3	TRBD2	CASSPLAGVADTQYF	TGTGCCAGCAGCCCGTTAGCGGGAGTGGCAGATACGCAGTATTTT
NA	TRBV6-2/TRBV6-3	TRBJ2-7	NA	CASSNQGTYEQYF	TGTGCCAGCAGTAACCAGGGGACCTACGAGCAGTACTTC
few	TRBV2	TRBJ1-5	NA	CASGQTGNQPQHF	TGTGCCAGTGGACAGACGGGGAATCAGCCCCAGCATTTT
NA	TRBV4-2	TRBJ2-3	NA	CASTMRHGRRGGTDTQYF	TGTGCCAGCACCATGAGGCATGGAAGGAGGGGGGGCACAGATACGCAGTATTTT
few	TRBV6-5	TRBJ2-7	NA	CASSYSYRPHKTYEQYF	TGTGCCAGCAGTTACTCGTACCGACCCCACAAAACCTACGAGCAGTACTTC
NA	TRBV29-1	TRBJ1-3	TRBD1	CSVGEGASGNTIYF	TGCAGCGTTGGCGAGGGGGCCTCTGGAAACACCATATATTTT
NA	TRBV18	TRBJ1-6	NA	CASSPDLFSPLHF	TGTGCCAGCTCACCCGATTTATTCTCACCCCTCCACTTT
few	TRBV5-1	TRBJ1-2	NA	CASSLARIRRYYGYTF	TGCGCCAGCAGCTTAGCTCGAATTAGGAGGTACTATGGCTACACCTTC
NA	TRBV27	TRBJ1-5	TRBD1	CASSLGQQWHF	TGTGCCAGCAGTCTGGGACAGCAGTGGCATTTT
many	TRBV9	TRBJ1-3	NA	CASSENPGVGNTIYF	TGTGCCAGCAGCGAAAACCCAGGGGTTGGAAACACCATATATTTT